A single sample gave rise to the 15 T cell receptor beta chains below, sequenced in a study of CD4 T cells in relation to SARS-CoV-2 and coronaviruses. Unexposed donor CD4+ T cells date from about 2011-2018, before the COVID-19 pandemic. After about ten days of culture, CD4+ T cells were isolated. Some clones are missing from TCRdb's copy, which holds only in-frame ones; the method was immunoSEQ multiplex PCR. The table includes about 29,000 clones, about 78% detected once. Antigens for these TCRs are unknown. The specimen sequenced was CD4+ T cells from PBMCs, cultured in vitro. These receptors all come from a human donor in good health.

V and J are TRBV25-1 and TRBJ2-1, with TRBD2 matching over 9 bases. The CDR3 runs to 14 residues. Looked up from germline, CDR1 is MGHDK and CDR2 is SYGVNS. Germline trimming cut 4 bases from V and 9 bases from J; bases unmatched to any gene: 7. The CDR3 loop is CASSVGGRAVEQFF. As DNA, the CDR3 is TGTGCCAGCAGTGTTGGCGGGAGGGCCGTTGAGCAGTTCTTC.

This chain links TRBV7-2 with TRBJ2-7; D might be TRBD1 or TRBD2, each matching 5 bases. Trimming took 0 bases from V and 4 from J, leaving 13 bases between them. Germline CDR1 SGHTA, CDR2 FQGNSA. The length of the CDR3 is 15 residues. The CDR3 loop is CASSLAGTQTYEQYF. DNA for the CDR3: TGTGCCAGCAGCTTAGCGGGGACCCAGACGTACGAGCAGTACTTC.

The chain recombines TRBV9 with TRBJ2-2; possibly TRBD1 for D (5 bases). The V end lost 3 bases, the J end lost 0 bases, and 9 bases lay between the germline ends. Germline assignment: CDR1 SGDLS and CDR2 YYNGEE. The CDR3 length is 15 residues. As DNA, the CDR3 is TGTGCCAGCAGCGACAGGCGATCGAACACCGGGGAGCTGTTTTTT. Translating gives CASSDRRSNTGELFF.

This sequence joins TRBV4-3 and TRBJ1-3, with 7 bases fitting TRBD1. CDR1 and CDR2 (germline): LGHNA, YSLEER. The CDR3 is made up of 17 amino acids. The V segment lost 0 bases and the J segment 4 bases; nucleotides outside the gene matches: 9. The CDR3 sequence is CASSQDAGTARGNTIYF. CDR3 nucleotide sequence: TGCGCCAGCAGCCAAGATGCCGGGACAGCAAGAGGAAACACCATATATTTT.

The rearrangement joins TRBV11-2 to TRBJ2-1; 12 positions match TRBD2. J gave up 4 bases and V 4 bases, and 8 bases lay outside the gene matches. Germline V CDR1 and CDR2: SGHAT, FQNNGV. CDR3 length: 17 residues. Here the CDR3 DNA reads TGTGCCAGCAGCTGGGGCAGGACTAGCGGGAATTACAATGAGCAGTTCTTC. It codes for CASSWGRTSGNYNEQFF.

This chain links TRBV29-1 with TRBJ1-2; 7 bases are shared with TRBD1. This CDR3 spans 13 amino acids. Per germline, CDR1 SQVTM and CDR2 ANQGSEA. Trimming removed 6 bases from V and 2 bases from J; junction bases left unmatched: 6. The CDR3 region is CSVSDRTNYGYTF. CDR3 nucleotides: TGCAGCGTCTCGGACAGGACGAACTATGGCTACACCTTC.

This chain links TRBV7-9 with TRBJ1-4; 7 positions agree with TRBD1. This CDR3 comprises 15 residues. V shed 2 bases, J shed 7 bases, and the junction held 7 bases outside the gene matches. Germline V CDR1 and CDR2: SEHNR, FQNEAQ (reference sequence). In nucleotides, the CDR3 is TGTGCCAGCAGCTTACGAGAGGGGGCGGGTGAAAAACTGTTTTTT. As protein: CASSLREGAGEKLFF.

V usage is TRBV7-8 and J usage is TRBJ1-2; D perhaps matches TRBD1 (5 bases). This CDR3 region has 15 residues. V lost 2 bases and J 6 bases, leaving 16 bases between the germline ends. Looked up from germline, CDR1 is SGHVS and CDR2 is FQNEAQ. The CDR3 DNA follows: TGTGCCAGCAGCTTAAGGAGGGTGGGGGTGCATGGCTACACCTTC. Protein product: CASSLRRVGVHGYTF.

V and J are TRBV6-2 or TRBV6-3 and TRBJ1-5; 9 nucleotides match TRBD1. Germline V lookup: CDR1 MNHEY, CDR2 SVGEGT. This CDR3 has 16 residues. V gave up 0 bases and J gave up 2 bases; unmatched junction bases: 2. Here the CDR3 DNA reads TGTGCCAGCAGTTACTCCCGGGACAGGGGCAATCAGCCCCAGCATTTT. This codes for CASSYSRDRGNQPQHF.

The chain recombines TRBV9 with TRBJ2-1; D is perhaps TRBD1 or TRBD2 (5 bases each). The germline gives CDR1 SGDLS, CDR2 YYNGEE. The CDR3 runs to 15 residues. Trimming removed 2 bases at V and 4 bases at J, with 13 bases between. CDR3 sequence (DNA): TGTGCCAGCAGCGTCACACCGGGGCAATACAATGAGCAGTTCTTC. Residues: CASSVTPGQYNEQFF.

The V call is TRBV7-2, the J call TRBJ2-2; no clear D gene. Germline V gene sequence: CDR1 SGHTA, CDR2 FQGNSA. Trimming pared 8 bases from V and 4 bases from J, leaving 11 bases between. The CDR3 has 13 amino acids. Here the CDR3 reads CASDRSATGELFF. The DNA for the CDR3 is TGTGCCAGCGATCGGAGCGCCACCGGGGAGCTGTTTTTT.

Written as DNA, the CDR3 is TGTGCCAGCAGCGCAAGCCGGGACAGGGGGAATAATTCACCCCTCCACTTT. Translated, it gives CASSASRDRGNNSPLHF. The chain links TRBV11-3 to TRBJ1-6; 11 nucleotides match TRBD1. CDR1 and CDR2 from the germline V gene are SGHNT and YENEEA. Germline trimming cut 5 bases from V and 5 bases from J; bases unmatched to any gene: 8. This CDR3 contains 17 residues.

The rearrangement uses TRBV5-8 and TRBJ2-1; TRBD2 agrees at 7 bases. There are 15 residues in the CDR3. Losses at the gene ends were 4 bases for V and 0 bases for J; bases not matched to a gene: 4. The germline gives CDR1 SGHTS, CDR2 YDEGEE. The CDR3 DNA sequence: TGTGCCAGCAGCCATAGCGGGTTCTCCTACAATGAGCAGTTCTTC. Its translation is CASSHSGFSYNEQFF. Together with reference TRBV5-8 and TRBJ2-1, the CDR3 gives the full variable domain: EAGVTQSPTHLIKTRGQQATLRCSPISGHTSVYWYQQALGLGLQFLLWYDEGEERNRGNFPPRFSGRQFPNYSSELNVNALELEDSALYLCASSHSGFSYNEQFFGPGTRLTVL.

The rearrangement links TRBV2 to TRBJ1-1, with D hard to call. This CDR3 comprises 13 residues. Germline CDR1 reads SNHLY; CDR2 reads FYNNEI. Trimming stripped 4 bases from V and 0 bases from J, with 6 bases between. The CDR3: CASSGHLNTEAFF. CDR3 in DNA: TGTGCCAGCAGTGGTCACTTGAACACTGAAGCTTTCTTT.

The genes are TRBV7-2 and TRBJ1-6; 8 bases are shared with TRBD1. Per the germline V gene, CDR1 is SGHTA and CDR2 is FQGNSA. V lost 4 bases, J lost 11 bases, and 7 bases stayed unmatched. CDR3 size: 14 residues. The CDR3 sequence: CASSSDRGFPPLHF. As DNA, the CDR3 is TGTGCCAGCAGCTCCGACAGGGGATTTCCACCCCTCCACTTT.